Listed here is a single TCR beta chain. Its specificity is not known. Trimming took 6 bases from V and 4 from J, leaving 19 bases between them. The CDR3 loop spans 15 amino acids. CDR1 and CDR2 from the germline V gene are SGHTA and FQGNSA. This specimen belongs to a study of cytomegalovirus exposure and HLA in healthy donors. Broader study findings: The number of N-insertions in an Asian-associated ancestry cluster was reportedly below the roughly 660-donor mean in a later analysis. TRBV6-2, TRBV6-3 and some other V segments were unresolvable in 87-base-pair reads. Productive status was seen about 90% or about 30% of the time for most TCR beta V segments in an earlier analysis. A later analysis showed TCR association rates differing by HLA locus, peaking at DRB1 and lowest at HLA-C.

The study ran its PCR with 60 Vbeta and 13 Jbeta primers. This table comes from immunoSEQ multiplex PCR, and its TCRdb copy is limited to in-frame clones, with some not included. The sample holds roughly 200,000 clones; around 80% are singletons and the top ten take 3% to 4.5%. The J gene is TRBJ2-7, the V gene TRBV7-2, with TRBD2 as a possible D gene (6 bases). This clonotype was obtained from a woman aged 60-75 years in good health and CMV-seropositive. Sequences were obtained from PBMCs. This CDR3 reads CASRSRGGTGYEQYF. The CDR3 DNA follows: TGTGCCAGCAGAAGTCGGGGCGGGACGGGGTACGAGCAGTACTTC.